Listed here are 12 T cell receptor beta chains from one sample, sequenced in a study of tumor-infiltrating lymphocytes in primary liver carcinoma. In addition to blood RNA drawn from unsorted whole blood, germline DNA was extracted. TCR beta cDNA was prepared out of 500 ng total RNA by means of a constant-region primer. Generation of the TCR beta libraries relied on three nested multiplex PCR rounds using slightly modified ARM-PCR. In the first two PCR rounds, TRBV1-TRBV30 forward primers were paired with a C-beta reverse primer, and each round lasted 10 cycles. One entry per CDR3 protein results from TCRdb running MiXCR on the multiplex PCR reads. Seen here are about 310,000 distinct CDR3 sequences, 45% to 70% observed once, and the top ten hold more than 15%. The sample consisted of peripheral blood. These receptors originate from a woman in her 30s with primary liver carcinoma and hepatitis B virus infection.

This clonotype has ten or more counts. The genes are TRBV6-2 or TRBV6-3 and TRBJ2-3, with 8 bases matching TRBD1. V lost 7 bases to trimming and J lost 5 bases; unmatched junction nucleotides: 5. The CDR3 sequence is 13 residues long. Germline CDR1 is MNHEY and CDR2 is SVGEGT. The CDR3 DNA reads TGTGCCAGCAAGACAGGGGCAAAAGATACGCAGTATTTT. Translated, it gives CASKTGAKDTQYF.

The chain carries TRBV11-2 and TRBJ2-7, with D hard to call. CDR3 length: 12 amino acids. V was cut by 8 bases and J by 2 bases, with 10 bases left in between. CDR1 SGHAT and CDR2 FQNNGV come from the germline V gene. The CDR3 loop is CASGGRAYEQYF. DNA of the CDR3: TGTGCCAGCGGTGGCCGAGCCTACGAGCAGTACTTC.

On this clonotype itself: At one end, the junction sequence differs from germline, possibly due to a read error. This chain links TRBV11-1 with TRBJ2-1; the D gene is possibly TRBD2 (6 bases). Germline CDR1 is SGHAT and CDR2 is FQDESV (reference sequence). The CDR3 length is 17 residues. The DNA of the CDR3 is TGTGCCAGCAGCTTAGCAGCCCTGGTAGCGGAGTTAAATGAGCGGTTCTTC. As protein: CASSLAALVAELNERFF.

With regard to this clonotype: Since a much larger clone is just one base distant, this may be a read error. The chain uses TRBV29-1 and TRBJ2-7, with 7 bases lining up with TRBD1. CDR3 length: 15 amino acids. The ends lost 2 bases at V and 3 bases at J; junction bases unmatched: 10. Germline V gene lookup returns CDR1 SQVTM and CDR2 ANQGSEA. The CDR3, as DNA: TGCAGCGTTGAATTGGGACAGTGGGCTAACTACGAGCAGTACTTC. Translating gives CSVELGQWANYEQYF.

Many counts were recorded for this clonotype. The chain joins TRBV11-3 to TRBJ2-1; no reliable D call. Between the trimmed V and J ends, which lost 5 bases and 5 bases, there was a span of 4 bases. Per the germline V gene, CDR1 is SGHNT and CDR2 is YENEEA. The CDR3 length is 11 residues. The CDR3 loop is CASSDDNEQFF. DNA for the CDR3: TGTGCCAGCAGCGACGACAATGAGCAGTTCTTC.

This clonotype was counted ten times or more. The CDR3 DNA follows: TGCAGCGCCTTAGGGGTAGGGGACGGCGGGAGTTATGACGAGCAGTACTTC. This encodes CSALGVGDGGSYDEQYF. The chain couples TRBV29-1 to TRBJ2-7; TRBD2 matches 7 bases. The V gene end was trimmed by 7 bases and the J gene end by 5 bases; junction bases not matched to a gene: 23. The CDR3 covers 17 residues. Germline V CDR1 and CDR2: SQVTM, ANQGSEA.

This sequence joins TRBV6-6 and TRBJ1-1, with D uncertain. The germline CDR1 and CDR2 sequences are MNHNY and SVGAGI (reference sequence). V lost 5 bases, J lost 2 bases, and 9 bases lay in between. The CDR3 has 13 amino acids. DNA of the CDR3: TGTGCCAGCAGTCACCCCATTAACACTGAAGCTTTCTTT. This sequence encodes CASSHPINTEAFF.

This clonotype was observed a handful of times. J is TRBJ1-1 and V is TRBV5-6, with 7 bases identical to TRBD1. Germline V gene sequence: CDR1 SGHDT, CDR2 YYEEEE. The CDR3 is 13 amino acids. The ends lost 4 bases at V and 7 bases at J; junction bases unmatched: 7. CDR3 amino acids: CASSHYQGVEAFF. DNA for the CDR3: TGTGCCAGCAGCCATTATCAGGGGGTTGAAGCTTTCTTT.

This clonotype was detected ten times or more. V usage is TRBV4-3 and J usage is TRBJ2-3; 15 bases are shared with TRBD2. This CDR3 has 16 residues. V dropped 4 bases and J dropped 3; count of bases not matched to a gene: 2. The germline V gene has CDR1 LGHNA and CDR2 YSLEER. The CDR3 here is CASSRGLAGGTDTQYF. CDR3 bases: TGCGCCAGCAGCCGCGGACTAGCGGGAGGGACAGATACGCAGTATTTT.

The rearrangement joins TRBV5-6 to TRBJ1-1; TRBD1 matches 9 bases. Losses at the gene ends were 6 bases for V and 4 bases for J; bases not matched to a gene: 16. CDR1 SGHDT and CDR2 YYEEEE come from the germline V gene. The CDR3 contains 17 residues. The CDR3 sequence is CASNPSDGQGRITEAFF. In DNA form, the CDR3 reads TGTGCCAGCAACCCCTCCGACGGACAGGGGAGAATCACTGAAGCTTTCTTT.

As regards this clonotype: Sequence at one end of the junction differs from germline and may be a read error. The rearrangement uses TRBV6-5 and TRBJ2-1; D is uncertain. Germline CDR1 reads MNHEY; CDR2 reads SVGAGI. The CDR3 is 13 residues long. CDR3 DNA sequence: TGTGCCAGCCGCAGCGATTCCTACAATGAGCAGTCCTTC. As protein: CASRSDSYNEQSF.

A note on this clonotype: A single base separates this from a much larger clone, so it may be a read error. This likely comes from a read error, as the CDR3 has no conserved phenylalanine or tryptophan at its end. The V and J genes are TRBV12-3 or TRBV12-4 and TRBJ2-1; D unclear. The CDR3 runs to 13 residues. Trimming removed 6 bases at V and 0 bases at J, with 6 bases between. CDR3 residues: CASRQSSYNEQFS. For the CDR3, the DNA is TGTGCCAGCAGGCAAAGCTCCTACAATGAGCAGTTCTCC.